Listed below are T cell receptor beta chains from one sample, sequenced in a study of blood T cell repertoires in COVID-19. Measured with immunoSEQ multiplex PCR; TCRdb has only the in-frame clones, and not every one. The profile shows around 27,000 clones, approximately 96% of them singletons. The sequencing input was peripheral blood. These receptors originate from a human donor with active COVID-19. The donor label of this sample is uncertain. Both conserved end residues are part of each CDR3. The D gene is left open where the match is weak. Part of the rows lack a size; the others show once, few, many or a class for expanded clones.

d_call j_call v_call clone_size cdr3_aa cdr3_nt
TRBD1 TRBJ1-2 TRBV4-3 . CASSQEPGQGIGGYTF TGCGCCAGCAGCCAAGAACCCGGACAGGGGATCGGTGGCTACACCTTC
TRBD1 TRBJ1-2 TRBV9 . CASSPLTGGGGYTF TGTGCCAGCAGCCCACTGACAGGGGGCGGTGGCTACACCTTC
TRBD1 TRBJ1-1 TRBV29-1 once CSGGTGLNTEAFF TGCAGCGGGGGGACAGGGTTGAACACTGAAGCTTTCTTT
TRBD1 TRBJ2-5 TRBV7-8 . CASSIKGQQETQYF TGTGCCAGCAGCATCAAGGGACAGCAAGAGACCCAGTACTTC
TRBD2 TRBJ2-5 TRBV6-2/TRBV6-3 . CASSYPRLAGDQETQYF TGTGCCAGCAGTTACCCTCGACTAGCGGGGGACCAAGAGACCCAGTACTTC
TRBD1 TRBJ2-7 TRBV11-2 . CASSLRGTGGGEQYF TGTGCCAGCAGCTTACGGGGGACAGGGGGCGGCGAGCAGTACTTC
. TRBJ1-2 TRBV29-1 once CSVDPVDRKSHTF TGCAGCGTTGATCCCGTCGACAGGAAGAGTCACACCTTC
. TRBJ2-7 TRBV3-1/TRBV3-2 . CASSPTAGLAYEQYF TGTGCCAGCAGCCCCACAGCAGGTCTTGCCTACGAGCAGTACTTC
TRBD1 TRBJ2-6 TRBV30 . CAWRTGAHSGANVLTF TGTGCCTGGAGGACAGGGGCCCACTCTGGGGCCAACGTCCTGACTTTC
TRBD2 TRBJ2-4 TRBV7-2 . CASSFPGGPSKNIQYF TGTGCCAGCAGCTTCCCGGGGGGGCCATCCAAAAACATTCAGTACTTC
. TRBJ1-2 TRBV28 once CASSSYRVWTGYTF TGTGCCAGCAGTTCCTACAGGGTCTGGACGGGCTACACCTTC
. TRBJ1-1 TRBV19 . CASSISVTEAFF TGTGCCAGTAGTATTTCGGTCACTGAAGCTTTCTTT
. TRBJ1-1 TRBV5-1 once CATSLGGGLGLNTEAFF TGCGCCACCTCTCTTGGGGGGGGACTCGGTTTGAACACTGAAGCTTTCTTT
. TRBJ1-3 TRBV9 . CASSVEGGSGNTIYF TGTGCCAGCAGCGTAGAAGGGGGATCTGGAAACACCATATATTTT
TRBD2 TRBJ2-1 TRBV9 . CASSVGTSGRVQFF TGTGCCAGCAGCGTGGGGACTAGCGGGAGGGTGCAGTTCTTC
. TRBJ2-1 TRBV9 . CASSPAPGGPYNEQFF TGTGCCAGCAGCCCAGCACCCGGGGGGCCCTACAATGAGCAGTTCTTC
TRBD1 TRBJ1-4 TRBV7-9 . CASSLRQGPRSEKLFF TGTGCCAGCAGCCTCCGACAGGGCCCGCGGTCAGAAAAACTGTTTTTT
TRBD2 TRBJ2-5 TRBV2 . CASSEQAGVAVETQYF TGTGCCAGCAGTGAGCAAGCGGGAGTAGCGGTAGAGACCCAGTACTTC
TRBD2 TRBJ2-3 TRBV28 . CASLAGVADTQYF TGTGCCAGCTTAGCGGGAGTGGCAGATACGCAGTATTTT
. TRBJ2-3 TRBV5-1 . CASSGQDRSTDTQYF TGCGCCAGCAGCGGCCAAGACAGGTCCACAGATACGCAGTATTTT
. TRBJ1-1 TRBV19 once CASNWSPSGMNTEAFF TGTGCCAGTAATTGGAGCCCCTCGGGGATGAACACTGAAGCTTTCTTT
TRBD2 TRBJ2-1 TRBV5-1 . CASSLAALAGANEQFF TGCGCCAGCAGCTTGGCTGCCCTAGCGGGAGCGAATGAGCAGTTCTTC
. TRBJ2-7 TRBV9 once CASSDLDHEQYF TGTGCCAGCAGCGATCTAGACCACGAGCAGTACTTC